These 6 T cell receptor beta chains share one sample of origin, sequenced in a study of blood T cell repertoires in COVID-19. Only in-frame clones appear in the TCRdb table, and some are missing; sequencing was by immunoSEQ multiplex PCR. The sample consists of more than 150,000 clones, about 82% of them appearing once. Sequencing was performed on peripheral blood. The receptor set was obtained from a man aged 45-65 years with active or convalescent COVID-19.

The chain uses TRBV4-1 and TRBJ1-1; unclear D gene. Germline V gives CDR1 MGHRA, CDR2 YSYEKL. V was trimmed by 0 bases and J by 1 base, leaving 15 bases between them. This CDR3 comprises 17 residues. The CDR3 DNA reads as TGCGCCAGCAGCCAAGAAACCGGGGATCCAACGAACACTGAAGCTTTCTTT. It is translated as CASSQETGDPTNTEAFF.

The J gene is TRBJ1-5, the V gene TRBV3-1 (or the pseudogene TRBV3-2), with a possible D match to TRBD1 (5 bases). With 1 base removed from V and 7 bases from J, the gap between germline ends came to 8 bases. Germline V gene sequence: CDR1 LGHDT, CDR2 YNNKEL (reference sequence). This CDR3 has 13 residues. CDR3 in amino acids: CASSQGGGQPQHF. In nucleotides, the CDR3 is TGTGCCAGCAGCCAAGGCGGGGGGCAGCCCCAGCATTTT.

This chain uses TRBV2 with TRBJ2-7; maybe TRBD1 (5 bases). CDR3 length: 14 residues. Per the germline V gene, CDR1 is SNHLY and CDR2 is FYNNEI. With 2 bases removed from V and 6 bases from J, the gap between germline ends came to 14 bases. This CDR3 reads CASSERQGVVEQYF. The CDR3 DNA reads TGTGCCAGCAGTGAACGGCAGGGCGTGGTCGAGCAGTACTTC.

The chain couples TRBV2 to TRBJ2-2; 10 nucleotides agree with TRBD2. The ends lost 8 bases at V and 2 bases at J; junction bases unmatched: 5. The V gene's germline CDR1 is SNHLY and CDR2 FYNNEI. This CDR3 is 15 amino acids long. The CDR3 nucleotides read TGTGCCAGCGCCCGGACTAGCGGAAACACCGGGGAGCTGTTTTTT. This translates into CASARTSGNTGELFF.

This chain connects TRBV5-6 to TRBJ2-3; the match to TRBD2 covers 11 bases. The CDR3 covers 14 residues. Germline V CDR1 and CDR2: SGHDT, YYEEEE. Germline trimming cut 9 bases from V and 6 bases from J; bases unmatched to any gene: 9. CDR3 sequence reads: CATSVAGGPDTQYF. CDR3 DNA sequence: TGTGCCACTTCGGTAGCGGGAGGGCCGGATACGCAGTATTTT.

This clone was recorded only once. The chain carries TRBV10-3 and TRBJ2-3; 8 bases are a match to TRBD1. Germline lookup yields CDR1 ENHRY and CDR2 SYGVKD. The CDR3 is 15 residues long. V gave up 6 bases and J gave up 3 bases; unmatched junction bases: 8. This chain's CDR3 is CAISYTGGRTDTQYF. The DNA of the CDR3 is TGTGCCATCAGCTACACAGGGGGGAGAACAGATACGCAGTATTTT.